Listed here are 4 T cell receptor beta chains from one sample, sequenced in a study of spatial heterogeneity in lung cancer. TCRdb processed the 5' RACE reads anew with MiXCR; each CDR3 protein has one entry. The profile shows some 20,000 distinct CDR3 sequences, more than 8% of them singletons. The time point denotes: blood at routine non-recurrence follow-up after resection. The sample in question was PBMCs, obtained at follow-up. The receptor source for this set is a male donor with early-stage non-small cell lung cancer.

This clonotype was detected only a few times. The V gene is TRBV5-1, the J gene TRBJ2-1, with a possible D match to TRBD1 (6 bases). Trimming pared 0 bases from V and 0 bases from J, leaving 7 bases between. Per the germline V gene, CDR1 is SGHRS and CDR2 is YFSETQ. This CDR3 has 15 residues. CDR3 loop: CASSLAGDSYNEQFF. CDR3 bases: TGCGCCAGCAGCTTGGCAGGGGACTCCTACAATGAGCAGTTCTTC.

This clonotype showed up many times. The J gene is TRBJ1-1, the V gene TRBV5-6, with 7 nucleotides matching TRBD1. Germline V gene data show CDR1 as SGHDT and CDR2 as YYEEEE. The CDR3 extends over 12 amino acids. Trimming removed 4 bases from V and 4 bases from J; junction bases left unmatched: 1. CDR3 loop: CASSPGGTEAFF. CDR3 nucleotides: TGTGCCAGCAGCCCAGGGGGCACTGAAGCTTTCTTT.

This clonotype was seen more than once but under ten times. V usage is TRBV18 and J usage is TRBJ1-2, with 8 bases identical to TRBD1. CDR3 size: 16 residues. Germline V gene data show CDR1 as KGHSH and CDR2 as LQKENI. The trim removed 3 bases at V and 0 bases at J, leaving 6 bases unmatched. CDR3 protein: CASSPEMTGANYGYTF. CDR3 DNA sequence: TGTGCCAGCTCACCGGAAATGACAGGGGCTAACTATGGCTACACCTTC.

This clonotype was seen repeatedly, ten times or more. The chain uses TRBV5-4 and TRBJ2-1, with D possibly being TRBD2 (5 bases). The CDR3 is 14 amino acids. V was clipped by 1 base and J by 1 base, with 6 bases between them. The V gene's germline CDR1 is SGHNT and CDR2 YYREEE (reference sequence). CDR3 sequence reads: CASSLTGSYNEQFF. The DNA for the CDR3 is TGTGCCAGCAGCTTGACGGGGTCCTACAATGAGCAGTTCTTC.